This T cell receptor (beta chain) was recorded in a study of cytomegalovirus exposure and HLA in healthy donors. J gave up 4 bases and V 4 bases, and 7 bases lay outside the gene matches. The germline V gene has CDR1 SGHNT and CDR2 YYREEE (reference sequence). This CDR3 region has 15 residues. Study findings and constraints: Later genetic work tied a missense DCLRE1C variant to beta-chain V and J trimming. Reports showed the classifier diagnosing cytomegalovirus status with high specificity and sensitivity.

The PCR made use of 60 Vbeta and 13 Jbeta primers. Sequencing was performed with immunoSEQ multiplex PCR; in TCRdb, only in-frame clones are kept and a portion is missing. The table has 150,000 to 200,000 clones, 80% to 90% seen once; the top ten hold 1.9%. Notes on this clone: Its cognate antigen is unknown.

It was healthy bone marrow donors who served as donors. The clonotype was recovered from a man aged 18 to 29 in good health and CMV-seronegative. V gene TRBV5-4 combines with J gene TRBJ1-1, with 10 nucleotides matching TRBD1. The sequenced sample consisted of PBMCs. The DNA for the CDR3 is TGTGCCAGCAGCATTCGACAGGGGGCGATCACTGAAGCTTTCTTT. Translating gives CASSIRQGAITEAFF.